The sequence of this T cell receptor beta chain was determined in a study of T cells in Graves' hyperthyroidism and ophthalmopathy. General study results and limits: Ophthalmopathy and stable hyperthyroidism were told apart by a 13 V-J model. Among clonotypes expanded in thyroid above 0.001, most were also found in blood.

Amplification yielded TCR beta CDR3 regions, with RNA transcripts as the source. A first-round RT-PCR of the TCR CDR3 used the HTBI primer set. MiXCR, run by TCRdb on the multiplex PCR reads, gives a single entry per CDR3 protein. The sample carries around 390,000 distinct CDR3 sequences, 14% recorded once. This clonotype was picked up many times. What it binds is not known. Among ophthalmopathy patients, the Clinical Activity Score reached at least 3, the NOSPECS grade reached at least 4, and duration remained under 3 months. Out of over 7.5 ml of fresh peripheral blood came the PBMCs. Source material: blood. The sequence derives from a woman aged 25 to 45 with Graves' ophthalmopathy.

In DNA, the CDR3 is TGTGCCAGCTCGATTCTTAATCCCGGGACTCGCAGACCAGATACGCAGTATTTT. Amino acid sequence: CASSILNPGTRRPDTQYF. V usage is TRBV18 and J usage is TRBJ2-3; maybe TRBD2 (6 bases). The germline V gene has CDR1 KGHSH and CDR2 LQKENI. The CDR3 spans 18 residues. Trimming shortened V by 6 bases and J by 4 bases, and 26 bases separated the two germline ends.